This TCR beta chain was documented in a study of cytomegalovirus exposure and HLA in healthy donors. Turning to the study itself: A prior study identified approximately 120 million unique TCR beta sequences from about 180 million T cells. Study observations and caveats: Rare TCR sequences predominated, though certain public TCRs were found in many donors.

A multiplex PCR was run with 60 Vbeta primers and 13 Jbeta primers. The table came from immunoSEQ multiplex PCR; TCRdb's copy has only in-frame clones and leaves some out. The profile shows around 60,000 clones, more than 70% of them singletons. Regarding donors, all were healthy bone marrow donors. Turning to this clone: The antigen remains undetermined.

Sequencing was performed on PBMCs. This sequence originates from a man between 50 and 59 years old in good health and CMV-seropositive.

The CDR3 reads CASSLQGVGTDTQYF. DNA for the CDR3: TGTGCCAGCAGCTTACAGGGAGTGGGCACAGATACGCAGTATTTT. The V and J genes are TRBV9 and TRBJ2-3, with a tentative D call TRBD1 (6 bases). Germline V gives CDR1 SGDLS, CDR2 YYNGEE. This CDR3 contains 15 residues. Trimming shortened V by 4 bases and J by 1 base, and 13 bases separated the two germline ends.